These 27 T cell receptor beta chains were all obtained from the same sample, sequenced in a study of identical twins. TCRdb reprocessed the 5' RACE reads via MiXCR and lists one record per CDR3 protein. Seen here are 400,000 to 600,000 distinct CDR3 sequences, around 22% observed once, and the top ten hold approximately 0.52%. These data also formed part of another study, on yellow fever vaccine responses in identical twins.

The sample was CD4+ T cells sorted from blood. The source of these receptors is a young woman in good health.

The V and J genes are TRBV3-1 and TRBJ1-2, with 7 nucleotides matching TRBD1. Unmatched junction bases numbered 6, after V lost 0 bases and J lost 8 bases. The germline gives CDR1 LGHDT, CDR2 YNNKEL (reference sequence). The CDR3 loop spans 14 amino acids. The CDR3 loop is CASSQDSTGPGYTF. CDR3 bases: TGTGCCAGCAGCCAAGATTCGACAGGGCCCGGCTACACCTTC.

V is TRBV6-5 and J is TRBJ2-3; unclear D gene. Trimming shortened V by 6 bases and J by 1 base, and 8 bases separated the two germline ends. CDR3 length: 13 amino acids. CDR1 MNHEY and CDR2 SVGAGI come from the germline V gene. As DNA, the CDR3 is TGTGCCAGCAGCTACCTCGGCACAGATACGCAGTATTTT. It is translated as CASSYLGTDTQYF.

The chain recombines TRBV12-3 or TRBV12-4 with TRBJ2-1; D is perhaps TRBD2 (5 bases). The germline V and J ends were trimmed by 7 bases and 3 bases, with 7 bases remaining between them. The CDR3 loop spans 12 amino acids. The chain's CDR3 is CASIRDYNEQFF. DNA for the CDR3: TGTGCCAGCATCCGGGACTACAATGAGCAGTTCTTC.

The chain carries TRBV3-1 and TRBJ2-1; 8 nucleotides agree with TRBD1. CDR1 is LGHDT and CDR2 is YNNKEL in the germline V gene (reference sequence). The ends lost 2 bases at V and 1 base at J; junction bases unmatched: 4. The CDR3 extends over 16 amino acids. The CDR3 is CASSQPQGASYNEQFF. The CDR3 DNA follows: TGTGCCAGCAGCCAACCTCAGGGGGCTTCCTACAATGAGCAGTTCTTC.

This clonotype was recorded a few times. CDR3 protein: CSVAGLAGANYYNEQFF. In DNA, the CDR3 is TGCAGCGTCGCGGGACTAGCGGGAGCCAACTACTACAATGAGCAGTTCTTC. The genes are TRBV29-1 and TRBJ2-1, with TRBD2 matching over 14 bases. The CDR3 sequence is 17 residues long. Trimming cost V 6 bases and J 3 bases; bases outside gene matches: 10. CDR1 and CDR2 from the germline V gene are SQVTM and ANQGSEA.

The chain is built from TRBV15 and TRBJ2-3; D is ambiguous. The V end lost 0 bases, the J end lost 2 bases, and 9 bases lay between the germline ends. The germline CDR1 and CDR2 sequences are LNHNV and YYDKDF (reference sequence). CDR3 length equals 15 residues. CDR3 residues: CATSRDRVATDTQYF. CDR3 sequence (DNA): TGTGCCACCAGCAGAGACCGGGTAGCCACAGATACGCAGTATTTT.

This clonotype came up many times. This chain uses TRBV12-3 or TRBV12-4 with TRBJ2-1, with D possibly being TRBD2 (6 bases). The V end lost 3 bases, the J end lost 12 bases, and 15 bases lay between the germline ends. The CDR3 sequence is 13 residues long. CDR3 coding DNA: TGTGCCAGCAGTTTCGCGCAGGATAGCGGGCAGTTCTTC. This translates into CASSFAQDSGQFF.

This clonotype was detected a few times. The chain joins TRBV7-8 to TRBJ2-7; D possibly corresponds to TRBD1 (5 bases). CDR3 length equals 15 residues. V was clipped by 1 base and J by 3 bases, with 13 bases between them. The V gene's germline CDR1 is SGHVS and CDR2 FQNEAQ. CDR3 in DNA: TGTGCCAGCAGCTTAGTAGCAGGGTCACACTACGAGCAGTACGTC. It codes for CASSLVAGSHYEQYV.

V gene TRBV2 combines with J gene TRBJ2-2; 7 positions agree with TRBD1. The CDR3 is made up of 15 amino acids. Germline CDR1 is SNHLY and CDR2 is FYNNEI. V shed 4 bases, J shed 1 base, and the junction held 3 bases outside the gene matches. CDR3 sequence reads: CASSADRVNTGELFF. The CDR3 bases are TGTGCCAGCAGTGCTGACAGGGTGAACACCGGGGAGCTGTTTTTT.

This clonotype was counted ten times or more. The J gene is TRBJ1-4, the V gene TRBV6-2 or TRBV6-3; TRBD1 might be the D (6 bases). The CDR3 is 14 amino acids. Germline-derived CDR1 and CDR2 are MNHEY and SVGEGT. V was cut by 5 bases and J by 7 bases, with 14 bases left in between. The CDR3 reads CASSTPDRFEKLFF. The CDR3 DNA reads as TGTGCCAGCAGTACTCCAGACAGGTTTGAAAAACTGTTTTTT.

This clonotype was seen only a few times. The V call is TRBV27, the J call TRBJ2-5; TRBD1 agrees at 8 bases. The junction had 13 bases not matched to a gene; V was cut back by 5 bases and J by 5 bases. The CDR3 extends over 16 amino acids. Germline CDR1 reads MNHEY; CDR2 reads SMNVEV (reference sequence). In DNA, the CDR3 is TGTGCCAGCAGTCCAACTCCAGGGGGCTCGTATGAGACCCAGTACTTC. Translation: CASSPTPGGSYETQYF.

The gene calls are TRBV6-5 and TRBJ2-7; D uncertain. The CDR3 has 12 residues. Germline-derived CDR1 and CDR2 are MNHEY and SVGAGI. Trimming removed 2 bases at V and 3 bases at J, with 5 bases between. The CDR3 here is CASSYPDYEQYV. The CDR3 nucleotides read TGTGCCAGCAGTTACCCGGACTACGAGCAGTACGTC.

This chain uses TRBV10-3 with TRBJ2-7; the match to TRBD1 covers 8 bases. Germline V gives CDR1 ENHRY, CDR2 SYGVKD. The CDR3 runs 12 residues. The J segment lost 6 bases and the V segment lost 5 bases, leaving 3 bases of the junction unmatched. CDR3 sequence reads: CAISRTGSEQYV. The CDR3 bases are TGTGCCATCAGTCGGACAGGGAGCGAGCAGTACGTC.

The genes are TRBV14 and TRBJ2-6; 11 bases are shared with TRBD1. After removal of 4 bases from V and 3 bases from J, the junction contained 8 bases not matched to a gene. The CDR3 totals 18 residues. Germline V gene lookup returns CDR1 SGHDN and CDR2 FVKESK. CDR3 coding DNA: TGTGCCAGCAGCCGAATTGGACAGGGGGCAATTGGGGCCAACGTCCTGACTTTC. As protein: CASSRIGQGAIGANVLTF.

The V and J genes are TRBV6-5 and TRBJ2-6; D perhaps matches TRBD2 (7 bases). The ends were cut back, 0 bases at V and 0 bases at J, with 9 bases in the middle. Per the germline V gene, CDR1 is MNHEY and CDR2 is SVGAGI. The CDR3 is 17 amino acids. In nucleotides, the CDR3 is TGTGCCAGCAGTTACTCGAGGGGGGGCTCTGGGGCCAACGTCCTGACTTTC. Translating it yields CASSYSRGGSGANVLTF.

This clonotype was seen repeatedly, ten times or more. The chain couples TRBV6-5 to TRBJ1-6; the D gene is possibly TRBD1 (5 bases). Germline V gene data show CDR1 as MNHEY and CDR2 as SVGAGI. The CDR3 length is 14 residues. Trimming took 0 bases from V and 9 from J, leaving 9 bases between them. The CDR3 sequence: CASSYSQGSSPLHF. The CDR3, as DNA: TGTGCCAGCAGTTACTCCCAGGGATCTTCACCCCTCCACTTT.

This clonotype occurred many times. The chain joins TRBV12-3 or TRBV12-4 to TRBJ2-1; D uncertain. Trimming took 1 base from V and 7 from J, leaving 8 bases between them. The CDR3 length is 13 residues. CDR3 amino acids: CASSLGQPNEQFF. CDR3 coding DNA: TGTGCCAGCAGTTTAGGACAACCAAATGAGCAGTTCTTC.

This clonotype was recorded a few times. CDR3 sequence: CASRRKLETQYF. The DNA of the CDR3 is TGTGCCAGCCGCCGGAAGCTGGAGACCCAGTACTTC. V usage is TRBV3-1 and J usage is TRBJ2-5; D uncertain. This CDR3 spans 12 amino acids. V lost 8 bases to trimming and J lost 5 bases, with 12 bases between them. The germline V gene has CDR1 LGHDT and CDR2 YNNKEL (reference sequence).

This chain uses TRBV9 with TRBJ1-3; tentatively, D is TRBD1 (5 bases). Trimming pared 2 bases from V and 0 bases from J, leaving 9 bases between. The CDR3 length is 15 residues. Per germline, CDR1 SGDLS and CDR2 YYNGEE. The CDR3 is CASSVRGSSGNTIYF. CDR3 DNA: TGTGCCAGCAGCGTGAGGGGCTCCTCTGGAAACACCATATATTTT.

This clonotype has just a few counts. The chain combines TRBV24-1 with TRBJ2-1, with 8 nucleotides matching TRBD2. Unmatched junction bases numbered 8, after V lost 3 bases and J lost 5 bases. The germline V gene encodes CDR1 KGHDR and CDR2 SFDVKD. The CDR3 runs to 16 residues. The CDR3 loop reads CATSDPSGSFHNEQFF. The CDR3 DNA sequence: TGTGCCACCAGTGATCCCAGCGGGAGTTTTCACAATGAGCAGTTCTTC.

The V and J genes are TRBV10-3 and TRBJ2-3, with D unclear. The length of the CDR3 is 15 residues. V was cut by 4 bases and J by 1 base, with 12 bases left in between. From germline, CDR1 is ENHRY and CDR2 SYGVKD. The CDR3 DNA follows: TGTGCCATCAGTGCGGCAGAGATCCGCACAGATACGCAGTATTTT. It is translated as CAISAAEIRTDTQYF.

The chain combines TRBV12-3 or TRBV12-4 with TRBJ2-2; tentative D call: TRBD1 (6 bases). The V gene lost 3 bases and the J gene lost 7 bases, with 18 bases spanning the gap. The CDR3 covers 16 residues. In DNA, the CDR3 is TGTGCCAGCAGTTTTGACTGGGACACCGGTGGCGGGGAGCTGTTTTTT. Translating gives CASSFDWDTGGGELFF.

In this sample, this clonotype turned up a few times. V and J are TRBV18 and TRBJ2-1; 16 positions agree with TRBD2. V shed 0 bases and J 0 bases; nucleotides not matched to a gene: 2. Germline-derived CDR1 and CDR2 are KGHSH and LQKENI. The CDR3 spans 19 residues. CDR3 protein: CASSPPGLAGGSSYNEQFF. CDR3 sequence (DNA): TGTGCCAGCTCACCACCGGGACTAGCGGGGGGGAGCTCCTACAATGAGCAGTTCTTC.

The V gene is TRBV7-7, the J gene TRBJ1-3; D gene unclear. CDR3 length equals 13 residues. Germline V gives CDR1 SSHAT, CDR2 FNYEAQ (reference sequence). V lost 5 bases, J lost 6 bases, and 11 bases lay in between. CDR3 loop: CASSLLGLNTIYF. The CDR3 DNA reads TGTGCCAGCAGCCTCCTTGGGTTAAACACCATATATTTT.

The gene calls are TRBV12-3 or TRBV12-4 and TRBJ2-1, with 10 bases identical to TRBD2. J was trimmed by 7 bases and V by 6 bases; bases with no gene match: 12. The CDR3 is 16 residues long. CDR3 in amino acids: CASSVRAGGDVNEQFF. The CDR3 DNA sequence: TGTGCCAGCAGCGTTAGAGCGGGAGGGGATGTGAATGAGCAGTTCTTC.

The sample holds a few counts of this clonotype. The chain employs TRBV5-1 and TRBJ2-7, with D perhaps TRBD1 or TRBD2 (5 bases each). In germline, CDR1 is SGHRS, CDR2 YFSETQ. V was cut by 2 bases and J by 5 bases, with 17 bases left in between. The CDR3 is 15 amino acids. Here the CDR3 reads CASSFRGGFSDEQYV. The CDR3 DNA sequence: TGCGCCAGCAGCTTTCGGGGCGGCTTTAGTGACGAGCAGTACGTC.

This chain uses TRBV9 with TRBJ2-2; D not certain. Trimming left V 0 bases short and J 4 bases short, with 7 bases between. Germline CDR1 SGDLS, CDR2 YYNGEE. The CDR3 sequence is 14 residues long. The CDR3 sequence is CASSVDPATGELFF. Here the CDR3 DNA reads TGTGCCAGCAGCGTAGACCCGGCCACCGGGGAGCTGTTTTTT.